These 14 T cell receptor beta chains share one sample of origin, sequenced in a study of technical replicates of blood from a few donors. Libraries were prepared by immunoSEQ multiplex PCR; TCRdb keeps only in-frame clonotypes and omits some of them. The sample has about 58,000 clones; 75% to 95% are singletons. Sample: PBMCs. The source is a human donor in good health. Some clones in this sample may be carry-over from other donors' samples.

The rearrangement joins TRBV13 to TRBJ1-1; TRBD1 agrees at 8 bases. Per germline, CDR1 PRHDT and CDR2 FYEKMQ (reference sequence). The CDR3 is made up of 18 amino acids. With 4 bases clipped from V and 6 bases from J, the junction kept 19 bases outside the gene matches. CDR3 region: CASSSLDRVSTVHAEAFF. In DNA form, the CDR3 reads TGTGCCAGCAGCTCCTTGGACAGGGTTAGTACGGTTCACGCTGAAGCTTTCTTT. The whole variable domain, remainder taken from reference TRBV13 and TRBJ1-1, is AAGVIQSPRHLIKEKRETATLKCYPIPRHDTVYWYQQGPGQDPQFLISFYEKMQSDKGSIPDRFSAQQFSDYHSELNMSSLELGDSALYFCASSSLDRVSTVHAEAFFGQGTRLTVV.

V usage is TRBV14 and J usage is TRBJ2-7; 11 positions match TRBD2. The trim removed 0 bases at V and 5 bases at J, leaving 6 bases unmatched. Germline-derived CDR1 and CDR2 are SGHDN and FVKESK. The CDR3 totals 16 residues. CDR3: CASSQEPASGRHEQYF. The CDR3 nucleotides read TGTGCCAGCAGCCAAGAACCGGCTAGCGGGAGGCACGAGCAGTACTTC.

V usage is TRBV19 and J usage is TRBJ2-6, with D unclear. Per germline, CDR1 LNHDA and CDR2 SQIVND (reference sequence). With 5 bases removed from V and 2 bases from J, the gap between germline ends came to 10 bases. The CDR3 is made up of 15 amino acids. The CDR3 bases are TGTGCCAGTAGTCCACTCGAGGCTGGGGCCAACGTCCTGACTTTC. Protein: CASSPLEAGANVLTF.

The count of this clone is one. The CDR3 region is CASRPLAGATGELFF. For the CDR3, the DNA is TGCGCCAGCAGGCCACTGGCGGGGGCCACCGGGGAGCTGTTTTTT. The chain links TRBV5-1 to TRBJ2-2, with D maybe TRBD2 (7 bases). The CDR3 covers 15 residues. Trimming took off 5 bases at V and 4 bases at J, with 15 bases between the two ends. The germline gives CDR1 SGHRS, CDR2 YFSETQ.

V and J are TRBV6-6 and TRBJ1-2; possible D gene TRBD1, 5 bases. The CDR3 totals 14 residues. CDR1 and CDR2 (germline): MNHNY, SVGAGI (reference sequence). The V end was cut by 6 bases, the J end by 7 bases, with 18 bases between. The CDR3 DNA follows: TGTGCCAGCAGCCTAGAGGGAGGGACTATTGGCTACACCTTC. Protein sequence: CASSLEGGTIGYTF.

The chain employs TRBV7-2 and TRBJ2-3; TRBD2 agrees at 10 bases. The CDR3 extends over 18 amino acids. J was trimmed by 5 bases and V by 3 bases; bases with no gene match: 14. Germline lookup yields CDR1 SGHTA and CDR2 FQGNSA. This CDR3 reads CASSLSRPSGRDVDTQYF. As DNA, the CDR3 is TGTGCCAGCAGCTTGTCCCGACCTAGCGGGAGAGACGTAGATACGCAGTATTTT.

V gene TRBV6-6 combines with J gene TRBJ1-5; D may be TRBD1 (6 bases). Trimming cost V 0 bases and J 4 bases, with 10 bases left between them. Germline values: CDR1 MNHNY, CDR2 SVGAGI (reference sequence). The CDR3 has 15 amino acids. CDR3 in amino acids: CASSYSGQTNQPQHF. CDR3 DNA sequence: TGTGCCAGCAGTTACTCAGGACAGACGAATCAGCCCCAGCATTTT.

This clone has just one count. This chain uses TRBV5-5 with TRBJ2-3; 7 positions match TRBD2. Germline-derived CDR1 and CDR2 are SGHKS and YYEKEE (reference sequence). The J segment lost 2 bases and the V segment lost 1 base, leaving 13 bases of the junction unmatched. The CDR3 is made up of 18 amino acids. The CDR3 protein is CASSLRGGGAKPTDTQYF. Here the CDR3 DNA reads TGTGCCAGCAGCTTGCGGGGCGGGGGTGCCAAACCCACAGATACGCAGTATTTT.

This rearrangement joins TRBV29-1 to TRBJ2-3; 9 bases fit TRBD1. This CDR3 has 15 residues. Germline V gives CDR1 SQVTM, CDR2 ANQGSEA. Trimming removed 1 base from V and 1 base from J; junction bases left unmatched: 3. This chain's CDR3 is CSVEAWDRGTDTQYF. DNA for the CDR3: TGCAGCGTTGAAGCTTGGGACAGGGGCACAGATACGCAGTATTTT.

The rearrangement joins TRBV5-1 to TRBJ2-7; TRBD2 matches at 9 bases. This CDR3 spans 14 amino acids. With V trimmed by 7 bases and J by 5 bases, 10 bases remained unmatched. The germline CDR1 and CDR2 sequences are SGHRS and YFSETQ. Here the CDR3 reads CASCYSGGFDEQYF. DNA for the CDR3: TGCGCCAGCTGTTACAGCGGGGGGTTTGACGAGCAGTACTTC.

V and J are TRBV4-3 and TRBJ2-7; 7 positions agree with TRBD2. Germline CDR1 is LGHNA and CDR2 is YSLEER. J gave up 4 bases and V 1 base, and 10 bases lay outside the gene matches. The CDR3 runs to 16 residues. The CDR3 nucleotides are TGCGCCAGCAGCCAAGGGGCTAGCGGAAATTATTACGAGCAGTACTTC. This translates into CASSQGASGNYYEQYF.

Here the CDR3 DNA reads TGTGCCAGCAGCTGGGGGCTAGCGGGGACTAAAGAGACCCAGTACTTC. It encodes CASSWGLAGTKETQYF. The chain joins TRBV7-9 to TRBJ2-5; 9 bases align to TRBD2. Germline V gene sequence: CDR1 SEHNR, CDR2 FQNEAQ (reference sequence). The CDR3 spans 16 residues. The V segment lost 4 bases and the J segment 3 bases; nucleotides outside the gene matches: 9.

The chain uses TRBV5-5 and TRBJ2-5; 8 bases align to TRBD2. J lost 6 bases, V lost 4 bases, and 5 bases had no gene match. The germline V gene has CDR1 SGHKS and CDR2 YYEKEE (reference sequence). The CDR3 runs to 13 residues. This CDR3 is CASSIGGAQTQYF. The CDR3 DNA sequence: TGTGCCAGCAGCATCGGGGGGGCGCAGACCCAGTACTTC.

The chain uses TRBV7-6 and TRBJ2-5; 13 bases match TRBD2. V dropped 4 bases and J dropped 2; count of bases not matched to a gene: 4. Germline V lookup: CDR1 SGHVS, CDR2 FNYEAQ. CDR3 length: 16 residues. The CDR3 reads CASSSSGLAGQETQYF. The CDR3, as DNA: TGTGCCAGCAGCTCCTCGGGACTAGCGGGGCAAGAGACCCAGTACTTC. The variable domain in full, completed from reference TRBV7-6 and TRBJ2-5, reads GAGVSQSPRYKVTKRGQDVALRCDPISGHVSLYWYRQALGQGPEFLTYFNYEAQQDKSGLPNDRFSAERPEGSISTLTIQRTEQRDSAMYRCASSSSGLAGQETQYFGPGTRLLVL.